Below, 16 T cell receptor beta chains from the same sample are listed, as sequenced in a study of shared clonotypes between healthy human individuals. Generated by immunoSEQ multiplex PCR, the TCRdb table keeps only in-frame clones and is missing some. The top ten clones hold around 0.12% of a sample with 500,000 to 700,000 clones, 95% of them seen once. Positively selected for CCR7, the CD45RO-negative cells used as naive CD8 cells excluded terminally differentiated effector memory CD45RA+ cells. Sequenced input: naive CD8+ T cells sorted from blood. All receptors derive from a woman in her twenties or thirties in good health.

CDR3 in amino acids: CASSREPLGLVPYEQYF. The CDR3 region has the DNA TGTGCCAGCAGCAGAGAGCCCCTCGGCCTTGTCCCCTACGAGCAGTACTTC. The J gene is TRBJ2-7, the V gene TRBV13, with unresolved D. Per germline, CDR1 PRHDT and CDR2 FYEKMQ (reference sequence). The CDR3 extends over 17 amino acids. Trimming removed 5 bases from V and 2 bases from J, with 22 bases in between.

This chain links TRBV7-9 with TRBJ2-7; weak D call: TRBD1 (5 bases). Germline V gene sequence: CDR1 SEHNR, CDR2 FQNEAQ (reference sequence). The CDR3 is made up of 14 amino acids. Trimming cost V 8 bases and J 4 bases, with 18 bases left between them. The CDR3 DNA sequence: TGTGCCAGCGGATTCCGAGACAGTGGGTACGAGCAGTACTTC. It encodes CASGFRDSGYEQYF.

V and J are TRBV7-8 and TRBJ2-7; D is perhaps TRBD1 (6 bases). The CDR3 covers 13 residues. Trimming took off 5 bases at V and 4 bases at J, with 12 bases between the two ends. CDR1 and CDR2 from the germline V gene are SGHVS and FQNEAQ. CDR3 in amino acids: CASSQGMLYEQYF. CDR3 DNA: TGTGCCAGCAGCCAGGGGATGTTATACGAGCAGTACTTC.

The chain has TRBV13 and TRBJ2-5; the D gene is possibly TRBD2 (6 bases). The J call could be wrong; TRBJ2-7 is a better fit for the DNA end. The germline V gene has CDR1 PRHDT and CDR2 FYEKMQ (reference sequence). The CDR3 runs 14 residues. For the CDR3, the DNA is TGTGCCAGCAGCTCCAGCCTAGCGAGATACGAGCAGTACTTC. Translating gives CASSSSLARYEQYF.

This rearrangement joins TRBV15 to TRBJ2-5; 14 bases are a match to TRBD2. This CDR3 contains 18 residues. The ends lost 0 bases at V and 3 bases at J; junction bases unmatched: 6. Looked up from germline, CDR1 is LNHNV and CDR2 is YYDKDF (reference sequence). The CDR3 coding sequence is TGTGCCACCAGCAGAGATCGGCTGGGACTAGCGGGAGAAGAGACCCAGTACTTC. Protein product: CATSRDRLGLAGEETQYF.

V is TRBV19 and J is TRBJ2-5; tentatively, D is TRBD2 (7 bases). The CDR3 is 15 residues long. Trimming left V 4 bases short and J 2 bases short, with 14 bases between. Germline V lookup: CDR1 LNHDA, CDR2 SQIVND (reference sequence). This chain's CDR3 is CASSRMGGRQETQYF. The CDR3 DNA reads TGTGCCAGTAGTAGGATGGGGGGGCGGCAAGAGACCCAGTACTTC.

CDR3 region: CASSLAGRRLNTEAFF. The CDR3 coding sequence is TGTGCCAGCAGCTTAGCCGGCCGGAGACTTAACACTGAAGCTTTCTTT. The rearrangement uses TRBV7-9 and TRBJ1-1; D is unresolved. This CDR3 contains 16 residues. V gave up 0 bases and J gave up 2 bases, with 13 bases separating them. Germline-derived CDR1 and CDR2 are SEHNR and FQNEAQ (reference sequence). Using reference TRBV7-9 and TRBJ1-1 for the parts outside the CDR3, the full variable domain is DTGVSQNPRHKITKRGQNVTFRCDPISEHNRLYWYRQTLGQGPEFLTYFQNEAQLEKSRLLSDRFSAERPKGSFSTLEIQRTEQGDSAMYLCASSLAGRRLNTEAFFGQGTRLTVV.

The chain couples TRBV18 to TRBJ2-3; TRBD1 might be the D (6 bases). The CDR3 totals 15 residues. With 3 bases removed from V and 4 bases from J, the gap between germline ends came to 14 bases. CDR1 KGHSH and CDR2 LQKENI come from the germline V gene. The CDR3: CASSPTGILADTQYF. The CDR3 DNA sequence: TGTGCCAGCTCACCCACAGGGATCTTGGCAGATACGCAGTATTTT.

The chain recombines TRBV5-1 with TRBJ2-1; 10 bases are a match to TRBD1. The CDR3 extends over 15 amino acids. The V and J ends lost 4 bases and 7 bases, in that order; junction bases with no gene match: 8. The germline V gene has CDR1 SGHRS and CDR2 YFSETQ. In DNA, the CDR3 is TGCGCCAGCAGCCTGCGACAGGGGGCGCGTAATGAGCAGTTCTTC. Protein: CASSLRQGARNEQFF.

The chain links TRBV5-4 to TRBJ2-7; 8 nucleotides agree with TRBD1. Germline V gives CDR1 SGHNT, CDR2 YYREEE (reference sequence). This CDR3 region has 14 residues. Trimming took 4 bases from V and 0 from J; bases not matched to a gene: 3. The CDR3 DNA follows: TGTGCCAGCAGCGGGGACAGGAGCTCCTACGAGCAGTACTTC. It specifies CASSGDRSSYEQYF.

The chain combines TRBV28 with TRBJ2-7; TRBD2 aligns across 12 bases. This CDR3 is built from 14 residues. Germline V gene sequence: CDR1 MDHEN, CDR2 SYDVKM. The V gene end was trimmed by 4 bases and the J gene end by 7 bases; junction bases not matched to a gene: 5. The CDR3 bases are TGTGCCAGCAGTTCACTAGCGGGAGGTAGGGAGCAGTACTTC. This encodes CASSSLAGGREQYF.

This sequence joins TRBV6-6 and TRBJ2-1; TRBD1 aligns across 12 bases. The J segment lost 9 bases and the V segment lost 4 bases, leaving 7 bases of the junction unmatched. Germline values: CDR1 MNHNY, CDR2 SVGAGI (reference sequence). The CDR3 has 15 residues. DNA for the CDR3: TGTGCCAGCAGTTCGGGACAGGGGGCGATAGGTGAGCAGTTCTTC. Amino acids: CASSSGQGAIGEQFF.

The CDR3 DNA reads as TGCAGCGCCCTCGGGGCGTCGGTTTACGAGCAGTACTTC. Translating gives CSALGASVYEQYF. V is TRBV29-1 and J is TRBJ2-7; tentatively, D is TRBD1 or TRBD2 (5 bases each). CDR1 SQVTM and CDR2 ANQGSEA come from the germline V gene. The CDR3 totals 13 residues. V dropped 7 bases and J dropped 4 bases, with 17 bases sitting between them.

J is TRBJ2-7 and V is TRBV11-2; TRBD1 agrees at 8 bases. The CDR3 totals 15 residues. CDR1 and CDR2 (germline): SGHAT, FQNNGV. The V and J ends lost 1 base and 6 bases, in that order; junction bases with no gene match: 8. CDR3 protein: CASSLVGGQASEQYF. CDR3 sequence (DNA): TGTGCCAGCAGCTTAGTGGGGGGACAGGCTTCCGAGCAGTACTTC. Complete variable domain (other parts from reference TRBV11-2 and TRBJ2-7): EAGVAQSPRYKIIEKRQSVAFWCNPISGHATLYWYQQILGQGPKLLIQFQNNGVVDDSQLPKDRFSAERLKGVDSTLKIQPAKLEDSAVYLCASSLVGGQASEQYFGPGTRLTVT.

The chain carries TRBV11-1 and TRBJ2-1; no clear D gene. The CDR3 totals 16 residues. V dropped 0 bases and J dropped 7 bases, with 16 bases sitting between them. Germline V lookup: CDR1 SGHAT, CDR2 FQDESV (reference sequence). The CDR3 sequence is CASSLAATLEANEQFF. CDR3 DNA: TGTGCCAGCAGCTTAGCGGCGACCCTAGAAGCAAATGAGCAGTTCTTC.

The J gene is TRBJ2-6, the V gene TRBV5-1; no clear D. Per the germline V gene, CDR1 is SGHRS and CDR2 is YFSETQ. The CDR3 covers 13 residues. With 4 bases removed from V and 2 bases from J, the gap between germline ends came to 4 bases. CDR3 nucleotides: TGCGCCAGCAGCCTGCCTGGGGCCAACGTCCTGACTTTC. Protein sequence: CASSLPGANVLTF.